Shown below are 18 T cell receptor beta chains from a single sample sequenced in a study of T cell repertoires in cytomegalovirus infection. TCRdb re-called the reads with MiXCR, one entry per CDR3 protein. The sample lists about 440,000 distinct CDR3 sequences, roughly 31% occurring once. The sample taken for sequencing was PBMCs. These receptors were collected from a human donor in good health (CMV status not recorded). Some clones in this sample may be carry-over from other donors' samples.

This clonotype was counted once. This chain uses TRBV5-1 with TRBJ2-7; either TRBD1 or TRBD2 may fit D (6 bases each). There are 13 residues in the CDR3. Germline V CDR1 and CDR2: SGHRS, YFSETQ. The V end was cut by 4 bases, the J end by 3 bases, with 11 bases between. CDR3: CASSPGAVYEQYF. In nucleotides, the CDR3 is TGCGCCAGCAGCCCGGGGGCAGTCTACGAGCAGTACTTC.

This clonotype has more than one count but fewer than ten. The chain combines TRBV19 with TRBJ1-2; D is unclear. V gave up 1 base and J gave up 8 bases, with 17 bases separating them. Germline CDR1 LNHDA, CDR2 SQIVND (reference sequence). The CDR3 covers 15 residues. CDR3 nucleotide sequence: TGTGCCAGTAGTATAGTAACCCACGTGGAAAAAGGCTACACCTTC. Protein sequence: CASSIVTHVEKGYTF.

This clonotype was found a few times. The chain uses TRBV7-2 and TRBJ2-3, with D perhaps being TRBD1 or TRBD2 (5 bases each). The CDR3 is made up of 18 amino acids. The ends were cut back, 5 bases at V and 1 base at J, with 22 bases in the middle. Per the germline V gene, CDR1 is SGHTA and CDR2 is FQGNSA. CDR3 in amino acids: CASSRVGRWLMGTDTQYF. DNA for the CDR3: TGTGCCAGCAGCCGGGTGGGACGTTGGCTAATGGGCACAGATACGCAGTATTTT.

This clonotype was counted many times. The V call is TRBV7-2, the J call TRBJ2-1, with 15 bases that match TRBD2. Trimming removed 4 bases from V and 2 bases from J; junction bases left unmatched: 6. Germline CDR1 is SGHTA and CDR2 is FQGNSA. The CDR3 covers 18 residues. The CDR3 loop is CASSSRTSGGAAYNEQFF. CDR3 DNA: TGTGCCAGCAGCTCGAGGACTAGCGGGGGGGCGGCCTACAATGAGCAGTTCTTC. Full variable domain (remainder filled in from reference TRBV7-2 and TRBJ2-1): GAGVSQSPSNKVTEKGKDVELRCDPISGHTALYWYRQSLGQGLEFLIYFQGNSAPDKSGLPSDRFSAERTGGSVSTLTIQRTQQEDSAVYLCASSSRTSGGAAYNEQFFGPGTRLTVL.

In its sample, this clonotype was seen many times. The rearrangement links TRBV7-2 to TRBJ1-6; D uncertain. Trimming removed 5 bases from V and 6 bases from J, with 14 bases in between. The CDR3 covers 15 residues. Germline CDR1 SGHTA, CDR2 FQGNSA. Here the CDR3 DNA reads TGTGCCAGCAGCCCGGTTGGGCGGAGTAATTCACCCCTCCACTTT. Encoded protein: CASSPVGRSNSPLHF.

This clonotype has more than one count but fewer than ten. The chain joins TRBV19 to TRBJ1-1; D is unresolved. CDR3 size: 17 residues. Per the germline V gene, CDR1 is LNHDA and CDR2 is SQIVND (reference sequence). The V gene lost 1 base and the J gene lost 1 base, with 16 bases spanning the gap. CDR3 sequence reads: CASSIAVSRHRNTEAFF. The CDR3 nucleotides read TGTGCCAGTAGTATAGCTGTCTCGAGACACAGGAACACTGAAGCTTTCTTT.

Note on this clonotype: One base away lies a much larger clone, so this may be a sequencing read error. The CDR3 here is CASSWGDTESFF. CDR3 sequence (DNA): TGTGCCAGCAGCTGGGGGGACACTGAATCTTTCTTT. V and J are TRBV7-3 and TRBJ1-1; D might be TRBD1 (6 bases). The CDR3 extends over 12 amino acids. From germline, CDR1 is SGHTA and CDR2 FQGTGA.

This chain links TRBV20-1 with TRBJ1-2; 8 bases are a match to TRBD1. The CDR3 sequence is 12 residues long. The germline CDR1 and CDR2 sequences are DFQATT and SNEGSKA (reference sequence). V gave up 5 bases and J gave up 3 bases; unmatched junction bases: 2. As DNA, the CDR3 is TGCAGTGCTCTGGGACAGGACTATGGCTACACCTTC. It yields the protein CSALGQDYGYTF.

The V call is TRBV20-1, the J call TRBJ2-7; weak D call: TRBD2 (7 bases). Germline assignment: CDR1 DFQATT and CDR2 SNEGSKA (reference sequence). The ends were cut back, 3 bases at V and 6 bases at J, with 9 bases in the middle. The CDR3 covers 11 residues. In DNA form, the CDR3 reads TGCAGTGCTAGCGGGGGGCTCGAGCAGTACTTC. Translating gives CSASGGLEQYF.

The V and J genes are TRBV4-1 and TRBJ1-1; 7 positions match TRBD1. The CDR3 runs to 19 residues. J lost 3 bases, V lost 1 base, and 17 bases had no gene match. Germline V gene data show CDR1 as MGHRA and CDR2 as YSYEKL. The CDR3 nucleotides read TGCGCCAGCAGCCAAGTTCAGGGGTTTAACAGGGGCGAGGACACTGAAGCTTTCTTT. This translates into CASSQVQGFNRGEDTEAFF.

This clonotype was recorded a few times. The J gene is TRBJ1-5, the V gene TRBV19, with 7 bases identical to TRBD1. J lost 2 bases, V lost 3 bases, and 10 bases had no gene match. Germline V gene sequence: CDR1 LNHDA, CDR2 SQIVND (reference sequence). This CDR3 spans 17 amino acids. In DNA form, the CDR3 reads TGTGCCAGTAGTATTGGACCAGGGGGGGCCCGCAATCAGCCCCAGCATTTT. Translating it yields CASSIGPGGARNQPQHF.

This clonotype was seen more than once but under ten times. V gene TRBV28 combines with J gene TRBJ2-3; 8 nucleotides align to TRBD2. The CDR3 is 16 amino acids. Germline trimming cut 1 base from V and 4 bases from J; bases unmatched to any gene: 7. Germline CDR1 reads MDHEN; CDR2 reads SYDVKM. This CDR3 is CASSLSGGGSPDTQYF. DNA of the CDR3: TGTGCCAGCAGTTTATCCGGCGGGGGGTCTCCAGATACGCAGTATTTT.

This clonotype was picked up a small number of times. This chain uses TRBV7-2 with TRBJ2-7; 8 positions agree with TRBD1. The CDR3 has 13 residues. Losses at the gene ends were 6 bases for V and 5 bases for J; bases not matched to a gene: 6. From germline, CDR1 is SGHTA and CDR2 FQGNSA. The CDR3 sequence: CASRARGLDEQYF. In DNA form, the CDR3 reads TGTGCCAGCAGGGCCAGGGGGCTCGACGAGCAGTACTTC.

The chain has TRBV4-1 and TRBJ1-5, with 7 bases matching TRBD1. The V gene end was trimmed by 8 bases and the J gene end by 0 bases; junction bases not matched to a gene: 4. Germline V gene sequence: CDR1 MGHRA, CDR2 YSYEKL. The CDR3 contains 14 residues. CDR3 sequence reads: CASGTETSNQPQHF. The CDR3 DNA sequence: TGCGCCAGCGGGACAGAAACTAGCAATCAGCCCCAGCATTTT.

This clonotype was observed a single time. A much bigger clone sits one base away, suggesting this may be a read error. The chain uses TRBV6-1 and TRBJ2-1, with 10 bases that match TRBD2. After removal of 3 bases from V and 8 bases from J, the junction contained 10 bases not matched to a gene. The germline gives CDR1 MNHNS, CDR2 SASEGT. The CDR3 has 16 amino acids. CDR3 nucleotide sequence: TGTGCCAGCAGTGAGGAGATAGCGGGGGGTATGGATGAGCAGTTCTTC. Protein: CASSEEIAGGMDEQFF.

There are a few counts of this clonotype. This chain uses TRBV5-1 with TRBJ2-3; 9 positions match TRBD2. J lost 3 bases, V lost 3 bases, and 8 bases had no gene match. The germline V gene encodes CDR1 SGHRS and CDR2 YFSETQ. This CDR3 contains 16 residues. The CDR3 DNA sequence: TGCGCCAGCAGCTCACGAGGCGGGGGGGGAACAGATACGCAGTATTTT. Protein sequence: CASSSRGGGGTDTQYF.

This clonotype was seen a handful of times. V is TRBV7-9 and J is TRBJ2-3, with TRBD2 matching 8 bases. CDR1 is SEHNR, CDR2 FQNEAQ, per germline (reference sequence). This CDR3 is built from 16 residues. V trimming: 2 bases; J trimming: 5 bases; junction bases outside the gene matches: 9. This CDR3 is CASSLLRLAPKDTQYF. The CDR3 DNA follows: TGTGCCAGCAGCTTACTCCGACTAGCGCCTAAAGATACGCAGTATTTT.

This clonotype occurred many times. The V call is TRBV7-2, the J call TRBJ2-7, with D tentatively TRBD2 (6 bases). The CDR3 is 16 amino acids. The ends were cut back, 4 bases at V and 7 bases at J, with 23 bases in the middle. Germline CDR1 and CDR2: SGHTA and FQGNSA. CDR3 protein: CASSSPQGLRYGEQYF. CDR3 DNA: TGTGCCAGCAGCTCCCCTCAGGGACTCCGGTATGGGGAGCAGTACTTC.